The clone carrying this T cell receptor (beta chain) was seen more than once but under ten times. Libraries were prepared by immunoSEQ multiplex PCR; TCRdb keeps only in-frame clonotypes and omits some of them. Among 140,000 to 150,000 clones, 65% to 85% were seen once, and the ten largest hold about 1.8%. These data originate in a study of blood T cell repertoires in COVID-19. Sequences were obtained from peripheral blood. The sequence derives from a woman aged 55-70 years with acute or convalescent COVID-19.

Here the CDR3 reads CASSPGRAGRTEAFF. Here the CDR3 DNA reads TGTGCCAGCAGCCCCGGGAGGGCAGGGAGAACTGAAGCTTTCTTT. The chain couples TRBV9 to TRBJ1-1, with a possible D match to TRBD1 (5 bases). Germline CDR1 is SGDLS and CDR2 is YYNGEE. V dropped 4 bases and J dropped 5 bases, with 18 bases sitting between them. CDR3 length: 15 amino acids.